This T cell receptor (beta chain) was observed in a study of cytomegalovirus exposure and HLA in healthy donors. PCR involved 60 Vbeta and 13 Jbeta primers. Clones were read by immunoSEQ multiplex PCR, and TCRdb kept only the in-frame ones, dropping some. The data show around 150,000 clones, almost 85% seen once. CDR3 length: 15 residues. Germline V lookup: CDR1 SGHRS, CDR2 YFSETQ. Deletions cut 2 bases from V and 0 bases from J, with 12 bases between. This clonotype was obtained from a man aged 30-40 years in good health and CMV-seropositive. The specimen was PBMCs. This chain uses TRBV5-1 with TRBJ2-7; D may be TRBD1 (6 bases). DNA for the CDR3: TGCGCCAGCAGCTTACCACTGACAGGCTCCTACGAGCAGTACTTC. This translates into CASSLPLTGSYEQYF.